This T cell receptor beta chain was identified during a study of tumor-infiltrating lymphocytes in primary liver carcinoma. V was shortened by 2 bases and J by 7 bases, with 15 bases between the two germline ends. The germline CDR1 and CDR2 sequences are LGHNA and YNFKEQ. The CDR3 spans 14 residues. This clonotype was recorded at least ten times. Total RNA amounting to roughly 450 ng was the source from which TCR beta cDNA was made with a constant-region primer. Construction of TCR beta libraries relied on three successive nested multiplex PCR rounds employing slightly modified ARM-PCR. The first two PCR rounds used TRBV1-TRBV30 forward primers with a C-beta reverse primer, nine to eleven cycles each. TCRdb recomputed calls from the multiplex PCR reads with MiXCR, one row per CDR3 protein. There are 40,000 to 60,000 distinct CDR3 sequences in the sample; over 70% occur only once, and about 30% lies in the top ten.

Co-extraction of RNA and DNA was performed on roughly 20-33 mg of unsorted bulk tissue. This chain connects TRBV4-2 to TRBJ2-7, with a tentative D call TRBD1 (5 bases). Sequencing input: liver tumor tissue from sampling region 3. The subset is: tumor region T3, left-lateral pole. This receptor was obtained from a man aged 40-49 years with primary liver carcinoma and hepatitis B virus infection. The CDR3 DNA reads TGTGCCAGCAGCCAAACCTCGACAGCCCGGGAGCAGTACTTC. Translation gives CASSQTSTAREQYF.